This TCR beta chain comes out of a study of breast tumors, draining lymph nodes, adjacent tissues. Study conclusions and caveats: Compared with lymph nodes, tumors were less diverse; compared with nontumor tissue, more.

Losses at the gene ends were 0 bases for V and 1 base for J; bases not matched to a gene: 5. In germline, CDR1 is DFQATT, CDR2 SNEGSKA (reference sequence). This CDR3 has 16 amino acids. Samples came from axillary lymph nodes draining the breast cancer. Using its own MiXCR run on the multiplex PCR reads, TCRdb lists one record per CDR3 protein. This sample has approximately 230,000 distinct CDR3 sequences, with around 34% found just once. This clonotype was seen ten or more times. Its antigen is unknown. This chain joins TRBV20-1 and TRBJ2-3; 9 nucleotides line up with TRBD2. The receptor was derived from a female donor with breast cancer. Some clones in this sample may be carry-over from other donors' samples. Sequencing was carried out using axillary lymph node tissue. The CDR3 protein is CSARDPRGGGTDTQYF. The CDR3 bases are TGCAGTGCTAGAGATCCGCGGGGGGGCGGCACAGATACGCAGTATTTT.